This TCR beta chain was found in a study of T cells in Graves' hyperthyroidism and ophthalmopathy. Criteria for exclusion of patients were uncontrolled infection, other autoimmune disease, pregnancy or lactation. It was roughly 10 ml of fresh peripheral blood that supplied the PBMCs. The investigators amplified TCR beta CDR3 regions from RNA transcripts. HTBI primers were used for first-round RT-PCR of the TCR CDR3. TCRdb reprocessed the multiplex PCR reads via MiXCR and lists one record per CDR3 protein. The table records 690,000 or so distinct CDR3 sequences, about 17% of them present only once. This clonotype appeared many times. What it recognizes is unknown. The study's findings and limits: Most thyroid clonotypes expanded above 0.001 were also detected in blood.

The receptor's source is a woman aged 50 to 65 with Graves' hyperthyroidism that later progressed to Graves' ophthalmopathy. The sample comprised blood.

CDR3 sequence (DNA): TGTGCCAGCAGTCAAAACCGACAGGGAAGGTCCTACAATGAGCAGTTCTTC. It translates to CASSQNRQGRSYNEQFF. The genes are TRBV12-3 or TRBV12-4 and TRBJ2-1; 7 bases line up with TRBD1. V dropped 5 bases and J dropped 1; count of bases not matched to a gene: 11. This CDR3 has 17 amino acids.